The clone carrying this T cell receptor beta chain appeared a few times. The antigen is not known. Unique molecular identifier tags were affixed to discrete cDNA molecules. TCRdb analysed the 5' RACE reads with MiXCR anew, one entry per CDR3 protein. Here the sample spans some 25,000 distinct CDR3 sequences, less than 6% being singletons. This CDR3 contains 16 residues. Trimming took 1 base from V and 5 from J; bases not matched to a gene: 8. CDR1 and CDR2 (germline): SGHRS, YFSETQ. These data are taken from a study of early T cells in non-severe SARS-CoV-2 infection. Study summary: Chains stayed unpaired after sequencing of bulk RNA from unsorted whole blood. General observations from the study: A preference for anti-spike CD8 responses marked VDJdb matching, which missed private and CD4 specificities.

The chain employs TRBV5-1 and TRBJ2-5, with 10 nucleotides matching TRBD2. Material: whole blood. The TCR comes from an adult who was a healthcare worker with PCR-confirmed SARS-CoV-2 infection or an uninfected control (not recorded which). Here the CDR3 reads CASSLSPAGGLETQYF. The CDR3 DNA is TGCGCCAGCAGCTTGTCCCCAGCGGGGGGGCTGGAGACCCAGTACTTC.